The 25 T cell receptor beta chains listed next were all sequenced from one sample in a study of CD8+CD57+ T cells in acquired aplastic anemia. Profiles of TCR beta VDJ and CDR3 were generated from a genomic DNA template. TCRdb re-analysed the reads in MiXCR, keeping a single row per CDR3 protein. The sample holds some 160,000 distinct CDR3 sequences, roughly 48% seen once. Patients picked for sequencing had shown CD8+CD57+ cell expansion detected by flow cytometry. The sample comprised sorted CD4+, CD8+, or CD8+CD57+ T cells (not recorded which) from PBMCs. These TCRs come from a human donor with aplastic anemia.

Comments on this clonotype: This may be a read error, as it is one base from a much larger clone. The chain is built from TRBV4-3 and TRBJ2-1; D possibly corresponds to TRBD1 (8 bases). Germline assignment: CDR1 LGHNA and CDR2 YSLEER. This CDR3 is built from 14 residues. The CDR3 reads CANSHRGGGNEQFF. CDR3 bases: TGCGCCAACAGCCACAGGGGGGGAGGGAACGAGCAGTTCTTC.

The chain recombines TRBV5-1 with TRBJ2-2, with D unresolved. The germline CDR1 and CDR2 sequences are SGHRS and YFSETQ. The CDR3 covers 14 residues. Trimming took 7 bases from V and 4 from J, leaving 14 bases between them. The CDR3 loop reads CASLQSVRTGELFF. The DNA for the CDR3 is TGCGCCAGCCTTCAGTCGGTCCGCACCGGGGAGCTGTTTTTT.

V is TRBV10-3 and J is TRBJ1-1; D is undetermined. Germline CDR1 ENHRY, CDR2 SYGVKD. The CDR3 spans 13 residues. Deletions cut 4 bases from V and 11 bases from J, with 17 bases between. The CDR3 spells CAISGAGTRDAFF. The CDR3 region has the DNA TGTGCCATCAGTGGGGCAGGTACACGCGATGCTTTCTTT.

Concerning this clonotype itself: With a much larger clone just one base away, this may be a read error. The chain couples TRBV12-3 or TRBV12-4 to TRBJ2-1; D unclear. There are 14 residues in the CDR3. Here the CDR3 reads CASSQAPHSNGQFF. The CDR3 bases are TGTGCCAGCAGTCAAGCCCCTCACAGCAATGGGCAGTTCTTC.

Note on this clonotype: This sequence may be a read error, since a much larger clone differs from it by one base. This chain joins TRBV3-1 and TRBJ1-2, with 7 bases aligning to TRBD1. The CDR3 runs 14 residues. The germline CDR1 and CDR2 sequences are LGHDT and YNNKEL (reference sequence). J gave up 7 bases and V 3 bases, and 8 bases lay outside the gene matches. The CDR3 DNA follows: TGTGCCAGCAGCCAGGGGACAGCTTACTGTGGCTACACCTTC. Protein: CASSQGTAYCGYTF.

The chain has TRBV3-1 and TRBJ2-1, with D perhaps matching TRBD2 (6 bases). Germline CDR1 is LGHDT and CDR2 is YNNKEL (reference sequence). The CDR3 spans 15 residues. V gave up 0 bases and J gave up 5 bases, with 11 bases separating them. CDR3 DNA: TGTGCCAGCAGCCAAGAGCCGGACTACAACAATGAGCAGTTCTTC. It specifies CASSQEPDYNNEQFF.

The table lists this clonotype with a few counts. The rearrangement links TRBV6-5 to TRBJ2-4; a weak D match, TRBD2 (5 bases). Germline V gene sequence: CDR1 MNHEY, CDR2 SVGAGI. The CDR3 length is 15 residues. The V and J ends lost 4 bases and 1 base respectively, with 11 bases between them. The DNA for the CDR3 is TGTGCCAGCAGTTCGACTAAGATGGCCAAAAACATTCAGTACTTC. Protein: CASSSTKMAKNIQYF.

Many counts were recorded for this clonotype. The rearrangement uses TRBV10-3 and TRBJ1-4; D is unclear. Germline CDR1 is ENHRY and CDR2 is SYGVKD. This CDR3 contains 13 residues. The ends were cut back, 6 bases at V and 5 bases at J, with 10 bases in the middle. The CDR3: CAISIDPNEKLFF. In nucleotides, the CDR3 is TGTGCCATCAGCATCGACCCGAATGAAAAACTGTTTTTT.

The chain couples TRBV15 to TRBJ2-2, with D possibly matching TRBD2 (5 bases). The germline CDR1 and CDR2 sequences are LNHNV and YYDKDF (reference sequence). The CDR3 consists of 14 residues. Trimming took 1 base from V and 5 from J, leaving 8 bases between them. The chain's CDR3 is CATSRARETGELFF. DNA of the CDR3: TGTGCCACCAGCAGAGCGAGGGAAACCGGGGAGCTGTTTTTT.

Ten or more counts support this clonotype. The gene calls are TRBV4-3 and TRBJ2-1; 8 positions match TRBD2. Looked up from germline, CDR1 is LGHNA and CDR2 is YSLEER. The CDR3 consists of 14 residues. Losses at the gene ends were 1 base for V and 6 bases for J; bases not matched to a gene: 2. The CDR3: CASSQGGGFNEQFF. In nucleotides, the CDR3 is TGCGCCAGCAGCCAAGGCGGGGGGTTCAATGAGCAGTTCTTC.

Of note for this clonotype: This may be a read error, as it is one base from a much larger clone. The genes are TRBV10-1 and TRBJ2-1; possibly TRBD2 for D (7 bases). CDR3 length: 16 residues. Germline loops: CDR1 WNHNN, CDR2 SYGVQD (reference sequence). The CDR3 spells CASMEPGRGGGNEQFF. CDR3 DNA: TGTGCCAGCATGGAACCGGGACGGGGAGGGGGCAATGAGCAGTTCTTC.

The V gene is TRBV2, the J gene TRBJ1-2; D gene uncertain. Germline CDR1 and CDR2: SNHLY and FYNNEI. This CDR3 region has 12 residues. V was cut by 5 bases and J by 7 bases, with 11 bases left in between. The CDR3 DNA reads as TGTGCCAGCAGTCTAAGACTCGGTGGCTACACCTTC. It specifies CASSLRLGGYTF. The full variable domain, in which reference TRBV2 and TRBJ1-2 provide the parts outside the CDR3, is EPEVTQTPSHQVTQMGQEVILRCVPISNHLYFYWYRQILGQKVEFLVSFYNNEISEKSEIFDDQFSVERPDGSNFTLKIRSTKLEDSAMYFCASSLRLGGYTFGSGTRLTVV.

The CDR3 sequence is CASSERDRPIYEQYF. CDR3 bases: TGTGCCAGCAGTGAAAGGGACAGGCCCATCTACGAGCAGTACTTC. The V gene is TRBV2, the J gene TRBJ2-7, with 8 nucleotides matching TRBD1. V lost 2 bases and J lost 3; bases outside the gene matches: 6. Germline V gives CDR1 SNHLY, CDR2 FYNNEI. This CDR3 comprises 15 residues.

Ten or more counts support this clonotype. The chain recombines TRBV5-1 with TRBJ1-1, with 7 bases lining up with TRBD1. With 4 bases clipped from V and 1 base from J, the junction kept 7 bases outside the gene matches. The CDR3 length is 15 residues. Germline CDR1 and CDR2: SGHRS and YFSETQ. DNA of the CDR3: TGCGCCAGCAGCCCACCCGGGACAGCGAACACTGAAGCTTTCTTT. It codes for CASSPPGTANTEAFF. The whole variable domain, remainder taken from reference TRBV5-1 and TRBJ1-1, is KAGVTQTPRYLIKTRGQQVTLSCSPISGHRSVSWYQQTPGQGLQFLFEYFSETQRNKGNFPGRFSGRQFSNSRSEMNVSTLELGDSALYLCASSPPGTANTEAFFGQGTRLTVV.

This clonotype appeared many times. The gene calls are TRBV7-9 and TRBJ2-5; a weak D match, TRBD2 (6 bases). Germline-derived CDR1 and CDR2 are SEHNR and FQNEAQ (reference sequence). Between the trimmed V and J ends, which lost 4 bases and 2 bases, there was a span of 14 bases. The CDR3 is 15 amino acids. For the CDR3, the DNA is TGTGCCAGCAGCTGGCGAGATAGCGGACAAGAGACCCAGTACTTC. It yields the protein CASSWRDSGQETQYF.

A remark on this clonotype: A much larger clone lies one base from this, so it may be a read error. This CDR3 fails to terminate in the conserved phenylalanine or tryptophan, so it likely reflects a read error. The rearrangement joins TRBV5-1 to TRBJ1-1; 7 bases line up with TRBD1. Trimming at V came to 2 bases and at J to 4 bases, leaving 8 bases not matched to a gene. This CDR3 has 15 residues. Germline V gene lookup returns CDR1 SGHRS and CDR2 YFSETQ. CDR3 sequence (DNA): TGCGCCAGCAGCTTATTGACAGGGAGCGCCACTGAAGCTTTCTTG. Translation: CASSLLTGSATEAFL.

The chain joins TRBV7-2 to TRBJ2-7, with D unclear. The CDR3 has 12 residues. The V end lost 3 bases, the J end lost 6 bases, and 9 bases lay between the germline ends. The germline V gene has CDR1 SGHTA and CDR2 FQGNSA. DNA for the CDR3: TGTGCCAGCAGCTTGTCCCACAGCGAGCAGTACTTC. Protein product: CASSLSHSEQYF.

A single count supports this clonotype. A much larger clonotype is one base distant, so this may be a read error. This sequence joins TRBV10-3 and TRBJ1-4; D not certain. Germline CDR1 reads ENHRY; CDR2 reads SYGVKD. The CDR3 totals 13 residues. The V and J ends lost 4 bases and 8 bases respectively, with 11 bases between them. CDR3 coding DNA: TGTGCCATCAGTGTCCGAAGAGGGGAAAAACTGTTTTTT. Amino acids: CAISVRRGEKLFF.

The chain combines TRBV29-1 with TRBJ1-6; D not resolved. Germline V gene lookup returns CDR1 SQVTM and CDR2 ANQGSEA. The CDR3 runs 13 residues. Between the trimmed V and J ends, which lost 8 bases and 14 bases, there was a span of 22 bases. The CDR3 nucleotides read TGCAGCCCCAAACCCAAGATCATACACTCCCTCCACTTT. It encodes CSPKPKIIHSLHF.

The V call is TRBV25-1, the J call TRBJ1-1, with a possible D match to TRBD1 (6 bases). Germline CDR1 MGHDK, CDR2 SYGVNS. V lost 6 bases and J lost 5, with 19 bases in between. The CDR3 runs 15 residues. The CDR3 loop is CASRRGGGAGTEAFF. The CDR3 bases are TGTGCCAGCAGACGAGGGGGGGGAGCGGGGACTGAAGCTTTCTTT.

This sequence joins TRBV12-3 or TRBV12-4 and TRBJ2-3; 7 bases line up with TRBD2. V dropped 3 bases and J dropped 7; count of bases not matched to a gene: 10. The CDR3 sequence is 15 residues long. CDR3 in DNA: TGTGCCAGCAGTTTGCTAGGGAGGGACCAGTATACGCAGTATTTT. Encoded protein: CASSLLGRDQYTQYF.

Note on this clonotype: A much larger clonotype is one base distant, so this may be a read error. The CDR3 nucleotides read TGTGCCTGGAGTGTCGGGTCCTACGATCAGTACTTC. This gives the protein CAWSVGSYDQYF. V and J are TRBV30 and TRBJ2-7; D gene uncertain. The CDR3 runs 12 residues. Germline values: CDR1 GTSNPN, CDR2 SVGIG (reference sequence).

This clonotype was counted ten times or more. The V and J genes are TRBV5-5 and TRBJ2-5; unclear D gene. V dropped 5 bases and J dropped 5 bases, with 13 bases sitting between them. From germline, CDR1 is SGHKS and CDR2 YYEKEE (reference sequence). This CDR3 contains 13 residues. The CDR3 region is CASSSPGEETQYF. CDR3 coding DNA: TGTGCCAGCAGTTCCCCAGGAGAGGAGACCCAGTACTTC.

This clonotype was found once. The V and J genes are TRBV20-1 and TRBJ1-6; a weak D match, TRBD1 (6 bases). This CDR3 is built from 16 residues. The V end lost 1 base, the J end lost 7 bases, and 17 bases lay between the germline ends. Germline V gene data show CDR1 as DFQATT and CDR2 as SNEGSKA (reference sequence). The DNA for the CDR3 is TGCAGTGCTAGAGGGAACGGACAGAGGGCGAATTCACCCCTCCACTTT. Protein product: CSARGNGQRANSPLHF.

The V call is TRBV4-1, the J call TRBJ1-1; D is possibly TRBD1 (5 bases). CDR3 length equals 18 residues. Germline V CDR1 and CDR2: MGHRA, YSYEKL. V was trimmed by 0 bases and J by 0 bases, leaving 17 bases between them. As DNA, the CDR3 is TGCGCCAGCAGCCAAGAGTTCCAGGGTCTAAGTTTGAACACTGAAGCTTTCTTT. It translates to CASSQEFQGLSLNTEAFF.